This T cell receptor (beta chain) stems from a study of CD4 T cell repertoires in COVID-19. Study details: CFSE-low cells expanded nine to eleven days with IL-2, then restimulated with other coronavirus spikes.

Concerning this clone: What it recognizes is unknown.

CDR3 size: 15 residues. Trimming cost V 7 bases and J 2 bases, with 12 bases left between them. Germline CDR1 and CDR2: SNHLY and FYNNEI. The assay was immunoSEQ multiplex PCR, and TCRdb's table has in-frame clones only and misses some. The sample lists around 22,000 clones; 87% were seen once. Sequencing was done directly on freshly isolated, uncultured memory T cells. General observations from the study: Between about 7 and 28% of SARS-CoV-2 clonotypes also appeared in SARS-CoV and/or HKU1 spike cultures. Sharing of several most expanded SARS-CoV-2-reactive clonotypes across memory subsets suggested intraclonal diversification.

Sequenced material: central memory CD4+ T cells from blood, taken before the COVID-19 pandemic. This clonotype was sampled from a human donor who had COVID-19. The rearrangement uses TRBV2 and TRBJ2-6; weak D call: TRBD1 (8 bases). The CDR3 nucleotides are TGTGCCAGCACTACAGGGGGGGCTGGGGCCAACGTCCTGACTTTC. Encoded protein: CASTTGGAGANVLTF.